The T cell receptor (beta chain) described here comes from a study of blood T cell repertoires in COVID-19. For the study at large: Nucleic acid was either cDNA or gDNA, and it came from T cells, B-cell-depleted T cells, or PBMCs.

The germline gives CDR1 SGHDN, CDR2 FVKESK. The CDR3 is made up of 20 amino acids. Trimming removed 6 bases from V and 0 bases from J; junction bases left unmatched: 11. In the authors' methods: Amplification of reference gene primers was used by the study to estimate nucleated cell counts. Assay: immunoSEQ multiplex PCR; the TCRdb copy retains only in-frame clones and omits some. V and J calls and clone size are as listed in that table; D and trimming were resolved from the DNA. In the table there are roughly 120,000 clones, roughly 80% of which are singletons. The sequence came from a man between 65 and 80 years old with acute or convalescent COVID-19. This chain links TRBV14 with TRBJ2-1; 16 nucleotides line up with TRBD2. Sequenced input: peripheral blood. CDR3 in DNA: TGTGCCAGCAGTGAAAGACTGGGACTAGCGGGGGGGAGCTCCTACAATGAGCAGTTCTTC. Its protein product is CASSERLGLAGGSSYNEQFF.